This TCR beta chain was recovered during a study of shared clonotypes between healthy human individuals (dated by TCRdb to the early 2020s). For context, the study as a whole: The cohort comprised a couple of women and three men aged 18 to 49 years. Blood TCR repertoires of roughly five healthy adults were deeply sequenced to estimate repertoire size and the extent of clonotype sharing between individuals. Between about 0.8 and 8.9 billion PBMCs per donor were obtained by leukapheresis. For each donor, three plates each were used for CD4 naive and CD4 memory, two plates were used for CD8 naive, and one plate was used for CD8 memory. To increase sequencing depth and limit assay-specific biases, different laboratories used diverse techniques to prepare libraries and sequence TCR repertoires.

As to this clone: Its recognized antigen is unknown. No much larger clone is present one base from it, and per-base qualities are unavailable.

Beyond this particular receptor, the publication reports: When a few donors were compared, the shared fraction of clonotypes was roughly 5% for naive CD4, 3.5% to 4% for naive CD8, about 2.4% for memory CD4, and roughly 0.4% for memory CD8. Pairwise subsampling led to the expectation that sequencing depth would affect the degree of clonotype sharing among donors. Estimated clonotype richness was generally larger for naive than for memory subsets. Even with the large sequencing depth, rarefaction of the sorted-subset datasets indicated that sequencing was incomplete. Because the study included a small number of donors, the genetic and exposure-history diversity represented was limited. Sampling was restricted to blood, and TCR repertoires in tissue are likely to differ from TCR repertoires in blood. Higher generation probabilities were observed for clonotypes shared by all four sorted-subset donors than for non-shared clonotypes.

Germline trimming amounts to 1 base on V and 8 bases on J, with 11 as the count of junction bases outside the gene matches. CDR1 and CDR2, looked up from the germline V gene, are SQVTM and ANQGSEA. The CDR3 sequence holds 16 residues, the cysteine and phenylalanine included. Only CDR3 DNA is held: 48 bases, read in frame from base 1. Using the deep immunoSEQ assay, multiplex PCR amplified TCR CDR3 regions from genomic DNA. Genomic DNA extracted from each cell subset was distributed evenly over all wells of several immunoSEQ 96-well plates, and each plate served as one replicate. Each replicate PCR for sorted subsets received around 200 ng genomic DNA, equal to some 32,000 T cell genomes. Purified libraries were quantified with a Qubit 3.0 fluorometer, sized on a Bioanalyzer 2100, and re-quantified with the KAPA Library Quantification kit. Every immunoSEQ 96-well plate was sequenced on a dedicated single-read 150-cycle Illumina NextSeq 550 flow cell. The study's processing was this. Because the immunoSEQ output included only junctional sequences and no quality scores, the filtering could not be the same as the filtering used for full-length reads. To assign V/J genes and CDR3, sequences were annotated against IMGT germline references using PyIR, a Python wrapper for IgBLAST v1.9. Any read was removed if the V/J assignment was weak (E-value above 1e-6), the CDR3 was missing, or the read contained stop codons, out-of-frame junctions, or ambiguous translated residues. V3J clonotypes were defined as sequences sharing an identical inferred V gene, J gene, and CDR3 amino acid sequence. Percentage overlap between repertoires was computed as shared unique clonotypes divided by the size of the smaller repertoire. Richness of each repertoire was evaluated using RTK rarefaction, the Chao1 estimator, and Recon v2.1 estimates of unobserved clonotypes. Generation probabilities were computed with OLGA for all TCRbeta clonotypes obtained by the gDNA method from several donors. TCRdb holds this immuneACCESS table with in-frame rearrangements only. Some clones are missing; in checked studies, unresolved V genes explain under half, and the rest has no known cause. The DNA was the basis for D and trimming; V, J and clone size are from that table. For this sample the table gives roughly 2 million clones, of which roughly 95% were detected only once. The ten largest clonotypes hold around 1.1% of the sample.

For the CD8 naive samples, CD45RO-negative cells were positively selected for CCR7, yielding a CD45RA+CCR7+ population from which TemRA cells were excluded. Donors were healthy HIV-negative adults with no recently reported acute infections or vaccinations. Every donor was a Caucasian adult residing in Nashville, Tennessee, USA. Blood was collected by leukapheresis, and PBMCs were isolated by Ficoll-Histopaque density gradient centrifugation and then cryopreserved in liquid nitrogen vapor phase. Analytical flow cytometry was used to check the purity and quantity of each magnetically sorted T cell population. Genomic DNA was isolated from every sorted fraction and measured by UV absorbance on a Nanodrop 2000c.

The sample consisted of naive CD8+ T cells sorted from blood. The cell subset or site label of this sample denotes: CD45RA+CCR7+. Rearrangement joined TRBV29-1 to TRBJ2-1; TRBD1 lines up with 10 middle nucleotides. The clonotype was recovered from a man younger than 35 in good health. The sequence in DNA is TGCAGCGTTGAAGGTACCGACAGGGGGCCCGCTGATGAGCAGTTCTTC. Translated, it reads CSVEGTDRGPADEQFF.